A single sample gave rise to the 16 T cell receptor beta chains below, sequenced in a study of blood T cells in healthy people across ages. The second PCR ran about 6 to 12 cycles with a sample-barcoded 5' primer and J-beta primers. Each CDR3 protein is one row after TCRdb ran MiXCR on the 5' RACE reads. The sample has over a million distinct CDR3 sequences, 42% seen once. Sequenced input: blood. The receptor set was obtained from a young woman in good health.

V and J are TRBV24-1 and TRBJ2-2, with 9 bases identical to TRBD2. The CDR3 contains 16 residues. Per germline, CDR1 KGHDR and CDR2 SFDVKD. The V segment lost 3 bases and the J segment 4 bases; nucleotides outside the gene matches: 5. The CDR3 region has the DNA TGTGCCACCAGTGATGGGGTAGCGGGAGTCACCGGGGAGCTGTTTTTT. It is translated as CATSDGVAGVTGELFF.

The chain is built from TRBV18 and TRBJ2-1; the D is unclear. Germline-derived CDR1 and CDR2 are KGHSH and LQKENI. This CDR3 region has 14 residues. Trimming removed 2 bases at V and 10 bases at J, with 15 bases between. Here the CDR3 reads CASSPSVNTYEQFF. In DNA, the CDR3 is TGTGCCAGCTCACCATCGGTAAACACCTACGAGCAGTTCTTC.

The chain uses TRBV27 and TRBJ2-5, with D possibly being TRBD1 (6 bases). The CDR3 runs to 14 residues. The V gene's germline CDR1 is MNHEY and CDR2 SMNVEV (reference sequence). V was clipped by 7 bases and J by 11 bases, with 23 bases between them. CDR3 amino acids: CASTLVGAYNEQYF. CDR3 nucleotide sequence: TGTGCCAGCACCCTAGTGGGGGCGTACAATGAGCAGTACTTC.

This clonotype was detected only a few times. This sequence joins TRBV28 and TRBJ2-7; weak D call: TRBD2 (6 bases). CDR3 length: 14 residues. Trimming shortened V by 3 bases and J by 0 bases, and 9 bases separated the two germline ends. Germline V gives CDR1 MDHEN, CDR2 SYDVKM. The chain's CDR3 is CASSLEGASYEQYF. In nucleotides, the CDR3 is TGTGCCAGCAGTTTGGAGGGTGCCTCCTACGAGCAGTACTTC.

This chain joins TRBV5-1 and TRBJ2-5; 8 nucleotides match TRBD2. CDR1 and CDR2 from the germline V gene are SGHRS and YFSETQ. The CDR3 has 15 residues. After removal of 5 bases from V and 1 base from J, the junction contained 7 bases not matched to a gene. The CDR3 sequence: CASRGWTSSQETQYF. The CDR3 nucleotides read TGCGCCAGCAGGGGATGGACTAGCAGCCAAGAGACCCAGTACTTC.

The rearrangement links TRBV5-1 to TRBJ2-7; D unclear. Germline CDR1 reads SGHRS; CDR2 reads YFSETQ. CDR3 size: 10 residues. With 7 bases removed from V and 10 bases from J, the gap between germline ends came to 12 bases. The DNA of the CDR3 is TGCGCCAGCCATGGACCTTATCAGTACTTC. This encodes CASHGPYQYF.

This clonotype was seen a few times. The chain employs TRBV30 and TRBJ1-2; no firm D call. V was shortened by 4 bases and J by 6 bases, with 15 bases between the two germline ends. The CDR3 runs 13 residues. Germline V CDR1 and CDR2: GTSNPN, SVGIG (reference sequence). The CDR3 sequence is CAWTGGRRNGYTF. CDR3 DNA sequence: TGTGCCTGGACGGGAGGGCGTCGTAATGGCTACACCTTC.

This clonotype turned up a few times. This chain joins TRBV28 and TRBJ2-5, with D uncertain. CDR1 is MDHEN and CDR2 is SYDVKM in the germline V gene. The length of the CDR3 is 14 residues. Trimming removed 3 bases from V and 1 base from J, with 9 bases in between. CDR3 amino acids: CASSLVGFQETQYF. In nucleotides, the CDR3 is TGTGCCAGCAGTTTGGTGGGGTTCCAAGAGACCCAGTACTTC.

Only a few counts were recorded for this clonotype. This rearrangement joins TRBV18 to TRBJ1-2; no definite D call. The CDR3 spans 15 residues. Germline lookup yields CDR1 KGHSH and CDR2 LQKENI. Trimming pared 6 bases from V and 4 bases from J, leaving 18 bases between. In nucleotides, the CDR3 is TGTGCCAGCTCCCGTTCGGTGGGTGGCGGCTATGGCTACACCTTC. It translates to CASSRSVGGGYGYTF.

This clonotype was counted between two and nine times. CDR3: CSARGPPSSGSRRDTQYF. In DNA, the CDR3 is TGCAGTGCTCGAGGACCCCCCTCTAGCGGGAGCCGGCGGGATACGCAGTATTTT. This rearrangement joins TRBV20-1 to TRBJ2-3; 10 positions agree with TRBD2. V shed 5 bases, J shed 6 bases, and the junction held 20 bases outside the gene matches. The CDR3 spans 18 residues. Germline CDR1 reads DFQATT; CDR2 reads SNEGSKA (reference sequence).

This clonotype was seen a few times. V and J are TRBV27 and TRBJ1-6; D may be TRBD1 (6 bases). The CDR3 contains 14 residues. Germline CDR1 MNHEY, CDR2 SMNVEV (reference sequence). V shed 2 bases and J shed 6 bases, with 8 bases lying between them. CDR3 nucleotides: TGTGCCAGCAGTTTACAGGGGTCTAATTCACCCCTCCACTTT. This encodes CASSLQGSNSPLHF.

The V and J genes are TRBV2 and TRBJ2-7; D is possibly TRBD2 (5 bases). Between the trimmed V and J ends, which lost 8 bases and 5 bases, there was a span of 13 bases. Per the germline V gene, CDR1 is SNHLY and CDR2 is FYNNEI. The length of the CDR3 is 12 residues. For the CDR3, the DNA is TGTGCCAGCCTCCCGGACTTCAACGAGCAGTACTTC. Encoded protein: CASLPDFNEQYF.

Only a few counts were recorded for this clonotype. The chain combines TRBV7-9 with TRBJ1-5, with 7 bases aligning to TRBD1. The CDR3 contains 17 residues. V shed 3 bases, J shed 4 bases, and the junction held 12 bases outside the gene matches. Germline CDR1 SEHNR, CDR2 FQNEAQ (reference sequence). The CDR3 nucleotides read TGTGCCAGCAGCTTCACAGGGGTAGGGTTGGAAAATCAGCCCCAGCATTTT. Translating gives CASSFTGVGLENQPQHF.

The chain combines TRBV28 with TRBJ1-2, with TRBD1 as a possible D gene (5 bases). The CDR3 is 14 residues long. CDR1 is MDHEN and CDR2 is SYDVKM in the germline V gene. Deletions cut 4 bases from V and 5 bases from J, with 14 bases between. The CDR3 protein is CASSSPGTLYGYTF. CDR3 DNA: TGTGCCAGCAGTTCACCCGGGACCCTGTATGGCTACACCTTC.

The V call is TRBV7-2, the J call TRBJ1-5, with D possibly being TRBD1 (5 bases). V shed 1 base and J shed 0 bases, with 13 bases lying between them. CDR1 is SGHTA and CDR2 is FQGNSA in the germline V gene. The CDR3 consists of 17 residues. The CDR3 DNA reads TGTGCCAGCAGCTTAGGGACACGGGGGGATAGCAATCAGCCCCAGCATTTT. It translates to CASSLGTRGDSNQPQHF.

The CDR3 region has the DNA TGTGCCAGCTCACTAGAACCGAGACTAGCATTCGAGCAGTACTTC. Its translation: CASSLEPRLAFEQYF. The V call is TRBV18, the J call TRBJ2-4, with TRBD2 matching over 7 bases. The DNA end is a closer match to TRBJ2-7, so the J assignment may be wrong. Per germline, CDR1 KGHSH and CDR2 LQKENI. The CDR3 runs 15 residues.